This TCR beta chain was recovered during a study of blood T cell repertoires in COVID-19. The wider study: Sample material is recorded as cDNA or gDNA derived from T cells, B-cell-depleted T cells, or PBMCs.

Researchers sorted participants into cohorts using their self-reported clinical history. This CDR3 has 12 residues. Trimming left V 5 bases short and J 9 bases short, with 11 bases between. Germline CDR1 KGHSH, CDR2 LQKENI. Method: immunoSEQ multiplex PCR; TCRdb's copy keeps in-frame clones and lacks some. This sample carries some 390,000 clones, approximately 90% of them seen once, and the ten largest clones take 0.9% to 1.2%. This clone was seen a few times. The rearrangement uses TRBV18 and TRBJ2-1; TRBD2 might be the D (6 bases). The receptor was derived from a man aged 25-45 years who had recovered from COVID-19. The sample consisted of PBMCs or T cells enriched from blood (not recorded which). The DNA for the CDR3 is TGTGCCAGCTCAGCCACTAGCAGTGAGCAGTTCTTC. Residues: CASSATSSEQFF.